This TCR beta chain was recovered during a study of blood T cell repertoires in COVID-19. Clones were sequenced by immunoSEQ multiplex PCR, and TCRdb holds only the in-frame ones, with some missing. The table lists some 350,000 clones, over 70% of them singletons, with 2.5% to 3.5% in the top ten. CDR1 is MNHEY, CDR2 SVGEGT, per germline. CDR3 length equals 16 residues. The germline V and J ends were trimmed by 0 bases and 5 bases, with 16 bases remaining between them. The sequence was collected from a man younger than 45 with active or convalescent COVID-19. The sequenced material came from peripheral blood. This chain joins TRBV6-2 or TRBV6-3 and TRBJ1-1; D gene unclear. CDR3 in DNA: TGTGCCAGCAGTTACTCGATGACGAGGTCGGGAACTGAAGCTTTCTTT. Encoded protein: CASSYSMTRSGTEAFF.